The TCR beta chain under discussion was sequenced for a study of cytomegalovirus exposure and HLA in healthy donors. Findings and caveats of the study: Sequencing artifact likely explains a cluster of highly shared sequence variants.

There are a few counts of this clone. Its antigen is unknown. With 60 Vbeta and 13 Jbeta primers, the PCR was carried out. Profiling relied on immunoSEQ multiplex PCR, and the TCRdb table lists in-frame clones only, not all of them. This table holds around 49,000 clones, around 82% found once. The sequence came from a man between 25 and 39 years old in good health and CMV-seropositive. Sample: PBMCs.

CDR3 DNA: TGTGCCAGCAGCGCGCGGACACAAGATCAGCCCCAGCATTTT. Its protein product is CASSARTQDQPQHF. The gene calls are TRBV6-1 and TRBJ1-5; D is perhaps TRBD1 (5 bases). Germline CDR1 reads MNHNS; CDR2 reads SASEGT. The CDR3 has 14 residues. V lost 6 bases, J lost 5 bases, and 14 bases lay in between.